These 9 T cell receptor beta chains were sequenced from one sample in a study of T-cell reconstitution after alpha-beta-depleted transplantation in children. Library preparation (for TCRbeta) was performed with unique molecular identifiers. TCRdb analysed the PCR reads with MiXCR anew, one entry per CDR3 protein. Here the sample spans approximately 97,000 distinct CDR3 sequences, under 7% being singletons. The sequences come from PBMCs, mostly from graft donor cells, collected 60 days after TCRalphabeta/CD19-depleted stem cell transplant. The source of these receptors is a female patient aged 2-10 years who had a stem cell transplant for Fanconi anemia, so the T cells may come from the graft donor.

This clonotype was picked up a small number of times. This CDR3 is CSAAGQGVTDTQYF. As DNA, the CDR3 is TGCAGTGCGGCGGGACAGGGGGTCACAGATACGCAGTATTTT. The V call is TRBV20-1, the J call TRBJ2-3; TRBD1 aligns across 11 bases. The CDR3 is 14 residues long. Germline V lookup: CDR1 DFQATT, CDR2 SNEGSKA (reference sequence). Germline trimming cut 6 bases from V and 2 bases from J; bases unmatched to any gene: 4.

There are many counts of this clonotype. The rearrangement joins TRBV28 to TRBJ2-3; 7 nucleotides match TRBD2. The CDR3 totals 15 residues. V gave up 6 bases and J gave up 6 bases; unmatched junction bases: 12. Germline V gene lookup returns CDR1 MDHEN and CDR2 SYDVKM. As DNA, the CDR3 is TGTGCCAGCAGGGAATTGCGGGAGTCGACGGATACGCAGTATTTT. Its translation is CASRELRESTDTQYF.

Only a few counts were recorded for this clonotype. CDR3 protein: CASSLVLTGELFF. The CDR3 nucleotides are TGCGCCAGCAGCTTGGTACTTACCGGGGAGCTGTTTTTT. The chain couples TRBV5-1 to TRBJ2-2; D not certain. Trimming left V 0 bases short and J 5 bases short, with 5 bases between. The CDR3 totals 13 residues. CDR1 is SGHRS, CDR2 YFSETQ, per germline.

Many counts were recorded for this clonotype. The rearrangement uses TRBV7-2 and TRBJ2-7, with 9 nucleotides matching TRBD2. There are 15 residues in the CDR3. Germline V gives CDR1 SGHTA, CDR2 FQGNSA. J lost 2 bases, V lost 5 bases, and 7 bases had no gene match. This chain's CDR3 is CASSLGLAGTYEQYF. CDR3 DNA sequence: TGTGCCAGCAGCCTGGGGCTAGCGGGGACCTACGAGCAGTACTTC.

This clonotype was counted a single time. CDR3 nucleotide sequence: TGCAGTGCTAGCGGGAACAACAATGAGCAGTTCTTC. Protein sequence: CSASGNNNEQFF. The chain has TRBV20-1 and TRBJ2-1; a possible D gene is TRBD2 (5 bases). The CDR3 covers 12 residues. CDR1 is DFQATT, CDR2 SNEGSKA, per germline (reference sequence). V was clipped by 3 bases and J by 5 bases, with 8 bases between them.

This clonotype has at least ten counts. The chain has TRBV14 and TRBJ2-7; D is unclear. V shed 1 base and J shed 0 bases, with 7 bases lying between them. The CDR3 length is 14 residues. Germline values: CDR1 SGHDN, CDR2 FVKESK. In DNA, the CDR3 is TGTGCCAGCAGCCAAGTGGTCTCCTCCTACGAGCAGTACTTC. Amino acid sequence: CASSQVVSSYEQYF.

This clonotype was seen repeatedly, ten times or more. V usage is TRBV28 and J usage is TRBJ2-4; TRBD1 might be the D (6 bases). Germline V gives CDR1 MDHEN, CDR2 SYDVKM. The CDR3 length is 14 residues. Trimming removed 8 bases at V and 1 base at J, with 12 bases between. The CDR3 nucleotides read TGTGCCAGCGAAGAGGACAGTGCCAAAAACATTCAGTACTTC. It is translated as CASEEDSAKNIQYF.

There are many counts of this clonotype. The rearrangement links TRBV5-6 to TRBJ1-6; weak D call: TRBD1 (6 bases). V was cut by 0 bases and J by 10 bases, with 14 bases left in between. Germline values: CDR1 SGHDT, CDR2 YYEEEE. The CDR3 has 15 amino acids. The DNA for the CDR3 is TGTGCCAGCAGCTTGGGCAGCAGGGGATACTCACCCCTCCACTTT. This codes for CASSLGSRGYSPLHF.

This clonotype was detected ten times or more. The chain is built from TRBV10-3 and TRBJ2-1; D remains unclear. The CDR3 has 15 residues. The germline CDR1 and CDR2 sequences are ENHRY and SYGVKD. V dropped 5 bases and J dropped 0 bases, with 11 bases sitting between them. In DNA, the CDR3 is TGTGCCATCAGTCCCGTTGGGTTCTCCTACAATGAGCAGTTCTTC. Translated, it gives CAISPVGFSYNEQFF.